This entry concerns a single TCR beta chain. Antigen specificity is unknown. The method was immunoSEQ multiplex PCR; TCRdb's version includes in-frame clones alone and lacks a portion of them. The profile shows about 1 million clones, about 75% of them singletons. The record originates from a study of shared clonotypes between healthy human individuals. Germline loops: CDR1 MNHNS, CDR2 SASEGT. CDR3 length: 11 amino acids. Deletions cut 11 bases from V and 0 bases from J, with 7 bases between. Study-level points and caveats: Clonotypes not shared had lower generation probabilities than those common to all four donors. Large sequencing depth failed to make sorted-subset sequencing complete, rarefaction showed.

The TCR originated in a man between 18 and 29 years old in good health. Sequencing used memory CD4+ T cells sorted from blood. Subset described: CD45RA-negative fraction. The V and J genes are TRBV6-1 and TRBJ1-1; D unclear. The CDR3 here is CAARLNTEAFF. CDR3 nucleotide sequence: TGTGCCGCACGGTTGAACACTGAAGCTTTCTTT.